What follows are 30 T cell receptor beta chains derived from one specimen sequenced in a study of CD8+ T cells in alopecia areata. Sequencing relied on a cDNA template that was reverse transcribed from extracted RNA. Generated by immunoSEQ multiplex PCR, the TCRdb table keeps only in-frame clones and is missing some. The table records over 200,000 clones, about 64% of them present only once. Documented treatment: oral pan-JAK inhibitor, 5-10 mg twice daily. Sample: CD4+ T cells sorted from blood, taken at week 4, from a patient treated with tofacitinib. The receptors here all came from a human donor with alopecia areata.

V is TRBV7-2 and J is TRBJ2-5; D remains ambiguous. V lost 1 base, J lost 1 base, and 4 bases lay in between. Germline V CDR1 and CDR2: SGHTA, FQGNSA. The CDR3 is made up of 13 amino acids. CDR3 sequence reads: CASSLGTQETQYF. The CDR3 DNA is TGTGCCAGCAGCTTAGGAACCCAAGAGACCCAGTACTTC.

The V gene is TRBV10-3, the J gene TRBJ2-3, with 8 bases that match TRBD2. The CDR3 is 16 amino acids. From germline, CDR1 is ENHRY and CDR2 SYGVKD. J lost 8 bases, V lost 6 bases, and 16 bases had no gene match. The CDR3, as DNA: TGTGCCATCAGGATTAGCGGGGAGTTCCTCCCGGGTACGCAGTATTTT. This codes for CAIRISGEFLPGTQYF.

The chain carries TRBV25-1 and TRBJ2-7; the D is unclear. V was trimmed by 5 bases and J by 2 bases, leaving 10 bases between them. The CDR3 is made up of 13 amino acids. Germline V gene sequence: CDR1 MGHDK, CDR2 SYGVNS. CDR3 amino acids: CASSSQNTYEQYF. In DNA form, the CDR3 reads TGTGCCAGCAGTTCACAAAATACCTACGAGCAGTACTTC.

The chain carries TRBV7-9 and TRBJ2-6; D gene unclear. CDR3 length: 13 residues. CDR1 is SEHNR and CDR2 is FQNEAQ in the germline V gene (reference sequence). Between the trimmed V and J ends, which lost 7 bases and 2 bases, there was a span of 6 bases. The CDR3 region is CASTFAGANVLTF. DNA for the CDR3: TGTGCCAGCACTTTTGCTGGGGCCAACGTCCTGACTTTC. The full variable domain, in which reference TRBV7-9 and TRBJ2-6 provide the parts outside the CDR3, is DTGVSQNPRHKITKRGQNVTFRCDPISEHNRLYWYRQTLGQGPEFLTYFQNEAQLEKSRLLSDRFSAERPKGSFSTLEIQRTEQGDSAMYLCASTFAGANVLTFGAGSRLTVL.

This chain connects TRBV7-6 to TRBJ2-1; 10 bases are a match to TRBD1. The CDR3 runs 18 residues. Germline CDR1 SGHVS, CDR2 FNYEAQ. J lost 0 bases, V lost 6 bases, and 11 bases had no gene match. CDR3 sequence (DNA): TGTGCCAGCAGGAGGGGGACAGGGGCGACGAGCTCCTACAATGAGCAGTTCTTC. Translated, it gives CASRRGTGATSSYNEQFF. Variable domain in full (rest from reference TRBV7-6 and TRBJ2-1): GAGVSQSPRYKVTKRGQDVALRCDPISGHVSLYWYRQALGQGPEFLTYFNYEAQQDKSGLPNDRFSAERPEGSISTLTIQRTEQRDSAMYRCASRRGTGATSSYNEQFFGPGTRLTVL.

V gene TRBV15 combines with J gene TRBJ1-5, with D perhaps TRBD1 (6 bases). Between the trimmed V and J ends, which lost 8 bases and 1 base, there was a span of 18 bases. This CDR3 is built from 16 residues. Germline V gene lookup returns CDR1 LNHNV and CDR2 YYDKDF (reference sequence). The CDR3 DNA reads TGTGCCACCCGGAATGGGGGGGCGCGAAGCAATCAGCCCCAGCATTTT. Translated, it gives CATRNGGARSNQPQHF.

Here the CDR3 reads CSGGTSGHEQFF. The CDR3, as DNA: TGCAGCGGGGGGACTAGCGGACATGAGCAGTTCTTC. This chain uses TRBV29-1 with TRBJ2-1; 11 bases match TRBD2. Germline trimming cut 7 bases from V and 8 bases from J; bases unmatched to any gene: 4. The CDR3 totals 12 residues. CDR1 and CDR2 from the germline V gene are SQVTM and ANQGSEA.

This sequence joins TRBV5-4 and TRBJ1-2, with a weak D call TRBD1 (5 bases). CDR3 size: 14 residues. The V gene's germline CDR1 is SGHNT and CDR2 YYREEE (reference sequence). Trimming took 0 bases from V and 7 from J, leaving 13 bases between them. The CDR3 loop reads CASSLAGPPFGYTF. CDR3 bases: TGTGCCAGCAGCTTGGCGGGGCCGCCCTTTGGCTACACCTTC.

The chain links TRBV4-1 to TRBJ2-2; unclear D gene. This CDR3 comprises 15 residues. V shed 6 bases and J shed 6 bases, with 17 bases lying between them. Germline V lookup: CDR1 MGHRA, CDR2 YSYEKL. CDR3 DNA sequence: TGCGCCAGCAGGCCCGGCCCCTCAGGCGCCGGGGAGCTGTTTTTT. Translation: CASRPGPSGAGELFF.

This sequence joins TRBV9 and TRBJ1-1, with TRBD1 as a possible D gene (6 bases). The CDR3 totals 14 residues. Germline loops: CDR1 SGDLS, CDR2 YYNGEE. V dropped 0 bases and J dropped 1 base, with 7 bases sitting between them. The CDR3 DNA reads as TGTGCCAGCAGCGTAGGGGGGCAGAACACTGAAGCTTTCTTT. Its translation is CASSVGGQNTEAFF.

The chain employs TRBV15 and TRBJ2-5; D perhaps matches TRBD1 (6 bases). The DNA end is more similar to TRBJ2-7, so the J call may be wrong. The CDR3 totals 18 residues. Germline-derived CDR1 and CDR2 are LNHNV and YYDKDF (reference sequence). The CDR3 spells CATSRDLLTGSIAYEQYF. The CDR3 DNA reads TGTGCCACCAGCAGAGATCTACTTACAGGGAGTATCGCCTACGAGCAGTACTTC.

The chain employs TRBV5-4 and TRBJ2-2; 11 bases align to TRBD2. Germline lookup yields CDR1 SGHNT and CDR2 YYREEE (reference sequence). The CDR3 has 16 residues. The ends lost 4 bases at V and 5 bases at J; junction bases unmatched: 7. The CDR3 DNA reads TGTGCCAGCAGCGCCGGGACTAGCGGTCGAACCGGGGAGCTGTTTTTT. The encoded protein is CASSAGTSGRTGELFF.

The chain has TRBV10-3 and TRBJ2-5, with a tentative D call TRBD1 (6 bases). Per the germline V gene, CDR1 is ENHRY and CDR2 is SYGVKD. This CDR3 region has 14 residues. The germline V and J ends were trimmed by 2 bases and 4 bases, with 11 bases remaining between them. The CDR3 region is CAISEGQTGETQYF. The CDR3 coding sequence is TGTGCCATCAGTGAGGGGCAGACAGGAGAGACCCAGTACTTC.

The chain recombines TRBV21-1 with TRBJ2-3; the D call in the table, TRBD2, was not verified against the DNA. TRBV21-1 is reported as a pseudogene. This CDR3 has 14 residues. The CDR3 region is CARGGAWSTDTQYF. DNA for the CDR3: TGTGCCCGCGGAGGGGCGTGGAGCACAGATACGCAGTATTTT.

This clone has only one observation. The chain recombines TRBV6-5 with TRBJ1-5; D is possibly TRBD1 (6 bases). This CDR3 region has 14 residues. Deletions cut 7 bases from V and 3 bases from J, with 13 bases between. Germline CDR1 and CDR2: MNHEY and SVGAGI. This chain's CDR3 is CASTRTGPNQPQHF. Written as DNA, the CDR3 is TGTGCCAGCACTCGCACAGGGCCCAATCAGCCCCAGCATTTT.

This rearrangement joins TRBV5-1 to TRBJ2-2; D is perhaps TRBD1 (5 bases). This CDR3 has 12 residues. V gave up 4 bases and J gave up 6 bases, with 7 bases separating them. Germline assignment: CDR1 SGHRS and CDR2 YFSETQ. CDR3 DNA: TGCGCCAGCAGCCAACAGGCCGGGGAGCTGTTTTTT. Protein product: CASSQQAGELFF.

The chain joins TRBV29-1 to TRBJ2-1; the D is unclear. Germline V gene data show CDR1 as SQVTM and CDR2 as ANQGSEA. The CDR3 spans 14 residues. V was shortened by 4 bases and J by 6 bases, with 16 bases between the two germline ends. Here the CDR3 DNA reads TGCAGCGTTGGTGGTTGGGCATCCCTCAATGAGCAGTTCTTC. This sequence encodes CSVGGWASLNEQFF.

The gene calls are TRBV29-1 and TRBJ1-5; 8 bases are a match to TRBD1. The CDR3 sequence is 14 residues long. V lost 6 bases, J lost 4 bases, and 8 bases stayed unmatched. The germline V gene has CDR1 SQVTM and CDR2 ANQGSEA. The CDR3 bases are TGCAGCGTAGGGTGGACAGGGCCAAATCAGCCCCAGCATTTT. Translation gives CSVGWTGPNQPQHF.

This clone was detected only a few times. Other DNA sequences within the sample encode an identical CDR3. The J gene is TRBJ1-1, the V gene TRBV2; possibly TRBD1 for D (5 bases). The CDR3 is 13 amino acids. Trimming left V 4 bases short and J 2 bases short, with 8 bases between. CDR1 is SNHLY and CDR2 is FYNNEI in the germline V gene. In DNA form, the CDR3 reads TGTGCCAGCAGTGGGGGACGAAACACTGAAGCTTTCTTT. Translated, it gives CASSGGRNTEAFF.

The gene calls are TRBV9 and TRBJ1-1; D is uncertain. The CDR3 runs to 14 residues. With 7 bases removed from V and 0 bases from J, the gap between germline ends came to 13 bases. Germline CDR1 is SGDLS and CDR2 is YYNGEE. As DNA, the CDR3 is TGTGCCAGCGGTGGCGGAGCAATGAACACTGAAGCTTTCTTT. Amino acids: CASGGGAMNTEAFF.

The chain recombines TRBV10-3 with TRBJ2-5, with D perhaps assigned TRBD1 or TRBD2 (6 bases each). The CDR3 has 15 residues. The germline V gene encodes CDR1 ENHRY and CDR2 SYGVKD. Trimming stripped 3 bases from V and 2 bases from J, with 13 bases between. CDR3 in amino acids: CAISEGGDTQETQYF. CDR3 in DNA: TGTGCCATCAGTGAAGGAGGGGACACTCAAGAGACCCAGTACTTC.

The chain recombines TRBV9 with TRBJ1-1, with D tentatively TRBD1 (6 bases). V lost 0 bases to trimming and J lost 3 bases, with 9 bases between them. Germline loops: CDR1 SGDLS, CDR2 YYNGEE. This CDR3 comprises 14 residues. The CDR3 spells CASSVATGYTEAFF. CDR3 bases: TGTGCCAGCAGCGTAGCTACAGGGTACACTGAAGCTTTCTTT. Full variable domain (remainder filled in from reference TRBV9 and TRBJ1-1): DSGVTQTPKHLITATGQRVTLRCSPRSGDLSVYWYQQSLDQGLQFLIQYYNGEERAKGNILERFSAQQFPDLHSELNLSSLELGDSALYFCASSVATGYTEAFFGQGTRLTVV.

This rearrangement joins TRBV5-1 to TRBJ2-7; D is ambiguous. Per the germline V gene, CDR1 is SGHRS and CDR2 is YFSETQ. V was trimmed by 0 bases and J by 2 bases, leaving 9 bases between them. CDR3 length equals 14 residues. In DNA form, the CDR3 reads TGCGCCAGCAGCTTGGAGGCCCATACCTACGAGCAGTACTTC. Protein product: CASSLEAHTYEQYF.

This CDR3 reads CAISLDKDYEQYF. CDR3 in DNA: TGTGCCATCAGCCTTGACAAGGACTACGAGCAGTACTTC. V gene TRBV10-3 combines with J gene TRBJ2-7; D gene unclear. This CDR3 comprises 13 residues. Between the trimmed V and J ends, which lost 6 bases and 3 bases, there was a span of 12 bases. Per the germline V gene, CDR1 is ENHRY and CDR2 is SYGVKD.

This chain joins TRBV7-2 and TRBJ2-4, with D perhaps matching TRBD2 (6 bases). In germline, CDR1 is SGHTA, CDR2 FQGNSA. The CDR3 is 18 residues long. The V end lost 5 bases, the J end lost 0 bases, and 20 bases lay between the germline ends. CDR3 protein: CASSPLDGGSVAKNIQYF. The CDR3 nucleotides read TGTGCCAGCAGCCCCCTCGACGGGGGATCGGTAGCCAAAAACATTCAGTACTTC.

This chain connects TRBV27 to TRBJ2-5; 8 nucleotides line up with TRBD2. V trimming: 3 bases; J trimming: 1 base; junction bases outside the gene matches: 4. CDR1 is MNHEY and CDR2 is SMNVEV in the germline V gene (reference sequence). The CDR3 spans 15 residues. CDR3 nucleotide sequence: TGTGCCAGCAGTTTGGGGACTAGTCGCCAAGAGACCCAGTACTTC. Encoded protein: CASSLGTSRQETQYF.

The chain joins TRBV18 to TRBJ1-1; the D gene is possibly TRBD1 (5 bases). This CDR3 comprises 13 residues. V was shortened by 4 bases and J by 3 bases, with 9 bases between the two germline ends. Looked up from germline, CDR1 is KGHSH and CDR2 is LQKENI. CDR3 sequence: CASSQGWDTEAFF. CDR3 in DNA: TGTGCCAGCTCACAGGGGTGGGACACTGAAGCTTTCTTT.

This chain connects TRBV7-2 to TRBJ2-5; 10 nucleotides agree with TRBD1. Looked up from germline, CDR1 is SGHTA and CDR2 is FQGNSA. The CDR3 runs 14 residues. V trimming: 5 bases; J trimming: 5 bases; junction bases outside the gene matches: 5. The CDR3 coding sequence is TGTGCCAGCAGCCTTGGACAGGGGGTTGAGACCCAGTACTTC. This encodes CASSLGQGVETQYF.

This clone was counted between two and nine times. This rearrangement joins TRBV29-1 to TRBJ2-1; D is possibly TRBD2 (7 bases). The ends were cut back, 8 bases at V and 10 bases at J, with 24 bases in the middle. The CDR3 covers 14 residues. CDR1 is SQVTM, CDR2 ANQGSEA, per germline. DNA of the CDR3: TGCAGCCTCCATGCGGGGGCCACAACGTCGGAGCAGTTCTTC. Translating gives CSLHAGATTSEQFF.

This clone has just one count. This rearrangement joins TRBV9 to TRBJ1-2, with D maybe TRBD1 (5 bases). CDR3 length: 16 residues. The V gene's germline CDR1 is SGDLS and CDR2 YYNGEE. V lost 0 bases and J 0 bases, leaving 12 bases between the germline ends. CDR3 bases: TGTGCCAGCAGCGTAGACCCCCAGGGACCTAACTATGGCTACACCTTC. Its protein product is CASSVDPQGPNYGYTF.